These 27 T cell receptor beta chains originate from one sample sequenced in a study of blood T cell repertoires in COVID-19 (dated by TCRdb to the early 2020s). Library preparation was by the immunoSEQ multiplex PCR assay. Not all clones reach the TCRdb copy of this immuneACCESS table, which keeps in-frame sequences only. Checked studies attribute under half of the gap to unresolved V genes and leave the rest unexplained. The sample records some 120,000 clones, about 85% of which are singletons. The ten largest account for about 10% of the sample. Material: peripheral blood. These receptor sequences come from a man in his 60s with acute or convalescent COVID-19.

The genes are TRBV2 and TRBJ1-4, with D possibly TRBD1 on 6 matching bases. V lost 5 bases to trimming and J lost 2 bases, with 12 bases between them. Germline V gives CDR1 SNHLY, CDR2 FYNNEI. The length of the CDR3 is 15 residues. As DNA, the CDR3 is TGTGCCAGCAGTAATCAGGGGCGCACTAATGAAAAACTGTTTTTT. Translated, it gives CASSNQGRTNEKLFF.

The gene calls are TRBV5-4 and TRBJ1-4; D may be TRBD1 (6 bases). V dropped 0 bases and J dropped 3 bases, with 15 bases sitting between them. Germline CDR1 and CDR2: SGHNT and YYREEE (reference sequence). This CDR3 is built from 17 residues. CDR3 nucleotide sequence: TGTGCCAGCAGCTTGGGGGGTAGAGGGGGATCTAATGAAAAACTGTTTTTT. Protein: CASSLGGRGGSNEKLFF.

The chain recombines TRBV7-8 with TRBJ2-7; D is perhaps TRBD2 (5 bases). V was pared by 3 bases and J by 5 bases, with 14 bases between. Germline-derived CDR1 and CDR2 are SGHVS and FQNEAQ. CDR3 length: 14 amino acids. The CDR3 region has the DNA TGTGCCAGCAGCTTTCTCACTAGTAGTAACGAGCAGTACTTC. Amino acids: CASSFLTSSNEQYF.

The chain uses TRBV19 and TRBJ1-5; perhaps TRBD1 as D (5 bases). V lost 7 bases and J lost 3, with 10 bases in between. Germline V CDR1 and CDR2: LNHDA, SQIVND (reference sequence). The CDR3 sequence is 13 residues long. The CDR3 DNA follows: TGTGCCAGTACCGACAGCCCCAATCAGCCCCAGCATTTT. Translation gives CASTDSPNQPQHF.

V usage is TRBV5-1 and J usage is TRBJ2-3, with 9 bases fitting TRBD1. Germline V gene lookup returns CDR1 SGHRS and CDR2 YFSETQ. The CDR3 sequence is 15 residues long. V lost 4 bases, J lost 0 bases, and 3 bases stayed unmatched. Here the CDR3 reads CASSMTGGSTDTQYF. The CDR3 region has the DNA TGCGCCAGCAGCATGACAGGGGGGAGCACAGATACGCAGTATTTT. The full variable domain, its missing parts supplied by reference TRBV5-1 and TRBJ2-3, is KAGVTQTPRYLIKTRGQQVTLSCSPISGHRSVSWYQQTPGQGLQFLFEYFSETQRNKGNFPGRFSGRQFSNSRSEMNVSTLELGDSALYLCASSMTGGSTDTQYFGPGTRLTVL.

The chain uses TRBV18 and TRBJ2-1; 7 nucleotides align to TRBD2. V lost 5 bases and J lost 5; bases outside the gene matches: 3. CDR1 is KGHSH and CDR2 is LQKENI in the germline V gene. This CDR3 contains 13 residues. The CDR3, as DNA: TGTGCCAGCTCATTCCTAGCGGACAATGAGCAGTTCTTC. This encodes CASSFLADNEQFF.

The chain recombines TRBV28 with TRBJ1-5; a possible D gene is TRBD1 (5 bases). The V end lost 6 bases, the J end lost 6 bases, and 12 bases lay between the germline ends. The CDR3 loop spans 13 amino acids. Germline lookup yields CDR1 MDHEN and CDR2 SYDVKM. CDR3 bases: TGTGCCAGCAGCGGGACGCGGGGTCAGCCCCAGCATTTT. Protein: CASSGTRGQPQHF.

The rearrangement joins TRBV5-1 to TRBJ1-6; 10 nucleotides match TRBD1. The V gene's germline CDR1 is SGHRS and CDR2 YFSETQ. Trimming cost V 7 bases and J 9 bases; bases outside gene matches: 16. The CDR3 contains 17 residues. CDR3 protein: CASGPGTGALQGSPLHF. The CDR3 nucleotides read TGCGCCAGCGGACCCGGGACAGGGGCCCTCCAAGGTTCACCCCTCCACTTT.

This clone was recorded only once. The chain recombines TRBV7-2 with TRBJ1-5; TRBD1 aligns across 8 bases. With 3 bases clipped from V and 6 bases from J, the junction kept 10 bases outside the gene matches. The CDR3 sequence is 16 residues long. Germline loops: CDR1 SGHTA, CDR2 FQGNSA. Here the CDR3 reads CASSLGRQGSGQPQHF. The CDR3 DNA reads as TGTGCCAGCAGCTTGGGAAGACAGGGGTCCGGTCAGCCCCAGCATTTT. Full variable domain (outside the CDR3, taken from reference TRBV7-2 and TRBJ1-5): GAGVSQSPSNKVTEKGKDVELRCDPISGHTALYWYRQSLGQGLEFLIYFQGNSAPDKSGLPSDRFSAERTGGSVSTLTIQRTQQEDSAVYLCASSLGRQGSGQPQHFGDGTRLSIL.

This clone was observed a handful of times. As DNA, the CDR3 is TGTGCCAGCAGCCTAGGCTTCAATCAGCCCCAGCATTTT. Amino acid sequence: CASSLGFNQPQHF. The chain recombines TRBV27 with TRBJ1-5; D not certain. The germline V gene has CDR1 MNHEY and CDR2 SMNVEV (reference sequence). Trimming left V 6 bases short and J 3 bases short, with 9 bases between. The CDR3 length is 13 residues.

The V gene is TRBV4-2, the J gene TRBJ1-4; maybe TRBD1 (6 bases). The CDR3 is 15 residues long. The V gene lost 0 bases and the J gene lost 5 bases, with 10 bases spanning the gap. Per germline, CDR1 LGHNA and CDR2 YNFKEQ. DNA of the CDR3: TGTGCCAGCAGCCAAGAAATGCAGGGGAATGAAAAACTGTTTTTT. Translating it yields CASSQEMQGNEKLFF.

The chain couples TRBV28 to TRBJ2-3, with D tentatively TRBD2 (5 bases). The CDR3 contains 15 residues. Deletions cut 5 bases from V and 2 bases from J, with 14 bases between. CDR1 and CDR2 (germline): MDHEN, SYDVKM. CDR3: CASSTPAELTDTQYF. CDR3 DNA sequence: TGTGCCAGCAGTACCCCAGCGGAACTCACAGATACGCAGTATTTT. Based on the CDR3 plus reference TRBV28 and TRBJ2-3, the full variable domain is DVKVTQSSRYLVKRTGEKVFLECVQDMDHENMFWYRQDPGLGLRLIYFSYDVKMKEKGDIPEGYSVSREKKERFSLILESASTNQTSMYLCASSTPAELTDTQYFGPGTRLTVL.

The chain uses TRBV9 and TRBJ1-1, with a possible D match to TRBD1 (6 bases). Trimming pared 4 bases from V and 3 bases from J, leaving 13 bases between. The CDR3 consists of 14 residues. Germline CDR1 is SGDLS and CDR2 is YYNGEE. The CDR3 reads CASSPGDGDTEAFF. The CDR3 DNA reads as TGTGCCAGCAGCCCAGGGGACGGGGACACTGAAGCTTTCTTT.

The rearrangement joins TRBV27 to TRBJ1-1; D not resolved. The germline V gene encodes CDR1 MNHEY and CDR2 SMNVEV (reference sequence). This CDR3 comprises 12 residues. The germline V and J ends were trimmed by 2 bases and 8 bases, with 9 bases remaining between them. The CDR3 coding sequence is TGTGCCAGCAGTTTACTATCGGGGGAAGCTTTCTTT. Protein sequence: CASSLLSGEAFF.

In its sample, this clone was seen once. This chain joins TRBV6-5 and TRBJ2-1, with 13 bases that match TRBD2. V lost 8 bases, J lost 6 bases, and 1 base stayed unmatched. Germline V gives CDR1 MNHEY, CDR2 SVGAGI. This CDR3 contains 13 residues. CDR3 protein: CASGTSGTNEQFF. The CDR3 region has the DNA TGTGCCAGCGGGACTAGCGGGACCAATGAGCAGTTCTTC.

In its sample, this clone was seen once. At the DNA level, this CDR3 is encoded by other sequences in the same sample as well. CDR3 in DNA: TGTGCCACCAGCAGCGGGGGCTACGAGCAGTACTTC. This codes for CATSSGGYEQYF. The gene calls are TRBV15 and TRBJ2-7, with D possibly being TRBD2 (6 bases). CDR1 LNHNV and CDR2 YYDKDF come from the germline V gene (reference sequence). The CDR3 is 12 amino acids. V shed 3 bases and J shed 3 bases, with 6 bases lying between them.

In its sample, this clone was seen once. The CDR3 sequence is CASSIGTGGSADTQYF. CDR3 sequence (DNA): TGTGCCAGTAGTATCGGGACAGGGGGCAGCGCAGATACGCAGTATTTT. The chain uses TRBV19 and TRBJ2-3, with 12 bases fitting TRBD1. V gave up 3 bases and J gave up 4 bases; unmatched junction bases: 5. The CDR3 sequence is 16 residues long. Germline CDR1 reads LNHDA; CDR2 reads SQIVND (reference sequence).

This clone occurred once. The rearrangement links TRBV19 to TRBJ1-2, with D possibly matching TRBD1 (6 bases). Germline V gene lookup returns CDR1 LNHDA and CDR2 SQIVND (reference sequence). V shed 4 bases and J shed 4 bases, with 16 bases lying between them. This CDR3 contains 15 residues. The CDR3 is CASSNMDSLSYGYTF. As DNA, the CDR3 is TGTGCCAGTAGTAACATGGACAGTTTAAGCTATGGCTACACCTTC.

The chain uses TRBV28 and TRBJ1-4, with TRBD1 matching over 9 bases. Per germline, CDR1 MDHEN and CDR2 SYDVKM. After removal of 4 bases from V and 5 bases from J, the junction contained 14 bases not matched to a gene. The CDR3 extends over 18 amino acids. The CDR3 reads CASSSEGQGWPSNEKLFF. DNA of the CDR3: TGTGCCAGCAGTTCCGAAGGACAGGGGTGGCCCTCAAATGAAAAACTGTTTTTT.

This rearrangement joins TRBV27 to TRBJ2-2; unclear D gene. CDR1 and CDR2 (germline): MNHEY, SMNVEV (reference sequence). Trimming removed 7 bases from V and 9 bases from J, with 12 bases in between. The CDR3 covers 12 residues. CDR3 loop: CASMAEHRELFF. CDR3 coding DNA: TGTGCCAGCATGGCGGAACACCGGGAGCTGTTTTTT.

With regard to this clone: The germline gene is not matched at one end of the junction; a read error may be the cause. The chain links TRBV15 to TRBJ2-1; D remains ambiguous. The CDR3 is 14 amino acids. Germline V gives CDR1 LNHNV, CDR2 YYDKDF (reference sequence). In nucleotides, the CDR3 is TGTGCCGCCAGCAGAGAGAGATACTACAATGAGCAGTTCTTC. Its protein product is CAASRERYYNEQFF.

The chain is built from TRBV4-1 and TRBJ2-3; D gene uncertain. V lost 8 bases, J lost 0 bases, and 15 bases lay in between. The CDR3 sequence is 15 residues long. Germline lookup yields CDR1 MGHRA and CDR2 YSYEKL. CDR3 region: CASGPSFPSTDTQYF. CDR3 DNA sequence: TGCGCCAGCGGTCCGAGTTTTCCTAGCACAGATACGCAGTATTTT.

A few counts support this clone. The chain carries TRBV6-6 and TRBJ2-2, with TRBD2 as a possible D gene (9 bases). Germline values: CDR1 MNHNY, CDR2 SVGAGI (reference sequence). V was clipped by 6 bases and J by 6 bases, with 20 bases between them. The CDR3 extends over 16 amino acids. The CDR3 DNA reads TGTGCCAGCAGCGAGACTAGCGGACAGGGCGCCGGGGAGCTGTTTTTT. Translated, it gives CASSETSGQGAGELFF.

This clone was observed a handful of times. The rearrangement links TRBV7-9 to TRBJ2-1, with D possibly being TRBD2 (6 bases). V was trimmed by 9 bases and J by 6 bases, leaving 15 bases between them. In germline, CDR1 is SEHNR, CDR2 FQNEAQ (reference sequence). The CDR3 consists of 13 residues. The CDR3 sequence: CASQTGGRNEQFF. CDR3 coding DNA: TGTGCCAGTCAAACCGGGGGTCGCAATGAGCAGTTCTTC.

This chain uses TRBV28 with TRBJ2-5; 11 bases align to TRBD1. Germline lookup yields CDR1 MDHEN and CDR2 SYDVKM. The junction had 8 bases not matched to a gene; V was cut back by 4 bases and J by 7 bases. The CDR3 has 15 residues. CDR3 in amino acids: CASSSRDRGFGTQYF. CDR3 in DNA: TGTGCCAGCAGTTCCCGGGACAGGGGGTTTGGGACCCAGTACTTC.

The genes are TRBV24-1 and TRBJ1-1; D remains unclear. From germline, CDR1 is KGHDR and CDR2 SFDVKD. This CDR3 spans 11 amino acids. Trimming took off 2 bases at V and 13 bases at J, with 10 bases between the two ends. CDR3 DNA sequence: TGTGCCACCAGTGATTGGGCGGGCGTTTTCTTT. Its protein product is CATSDWAGVFF.

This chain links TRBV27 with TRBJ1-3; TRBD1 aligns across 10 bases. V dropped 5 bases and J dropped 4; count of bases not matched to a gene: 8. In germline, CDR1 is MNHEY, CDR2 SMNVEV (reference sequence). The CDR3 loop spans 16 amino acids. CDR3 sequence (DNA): TGTGCCAGCAGTGCTCACAAGGGACAGGGGGGAAACACCATATATTTT. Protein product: CASSAHKGQGGNTIYF.